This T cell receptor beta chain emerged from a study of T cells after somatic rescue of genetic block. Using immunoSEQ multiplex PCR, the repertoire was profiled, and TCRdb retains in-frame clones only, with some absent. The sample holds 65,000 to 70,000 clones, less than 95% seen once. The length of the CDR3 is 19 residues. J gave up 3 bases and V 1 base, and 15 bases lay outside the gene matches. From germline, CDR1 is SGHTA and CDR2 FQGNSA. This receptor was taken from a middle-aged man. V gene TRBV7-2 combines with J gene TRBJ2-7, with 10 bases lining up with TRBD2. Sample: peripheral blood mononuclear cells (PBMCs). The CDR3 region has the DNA TGTGCCAGCAGCTTAGATAAAGGTTACGGACTAGCGGCCGACTACGAGCAGTACTTC. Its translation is CASSLDKGYGLAADYEQYF.